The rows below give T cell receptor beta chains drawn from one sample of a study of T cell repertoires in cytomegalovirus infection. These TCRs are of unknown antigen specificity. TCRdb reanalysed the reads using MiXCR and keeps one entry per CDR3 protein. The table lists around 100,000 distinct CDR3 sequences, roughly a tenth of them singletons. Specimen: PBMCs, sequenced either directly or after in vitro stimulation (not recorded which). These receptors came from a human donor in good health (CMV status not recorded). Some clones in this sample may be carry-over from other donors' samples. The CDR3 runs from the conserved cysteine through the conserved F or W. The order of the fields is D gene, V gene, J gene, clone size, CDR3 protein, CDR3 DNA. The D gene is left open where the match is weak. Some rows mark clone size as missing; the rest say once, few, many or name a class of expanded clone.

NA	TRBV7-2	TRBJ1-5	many	CASSPIGGSNQPQHF	TGTGCCAGCAGCCCAATTGGAGGTAGCAATCAGCCCCAGCATTTT
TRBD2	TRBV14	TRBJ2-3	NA	CASSQATSGVPDTQYF	TGTGCCAGCAGCCAAGCAACTAGCGGGGTGCCAGATACGCAGTATTTT
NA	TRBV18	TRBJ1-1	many	CASSPKTGTEAFF	TGTGCCAGCTCACCAAAGACAGGCACTGAAGCTTTCTTT
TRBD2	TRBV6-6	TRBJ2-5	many	CASSYSSGEETQYF	TGTGCCAGCAGTTACTCGAGCGGGGAAGAGACCCAGTACTTC
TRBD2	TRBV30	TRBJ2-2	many	CASSPGLGGTRNTGELFF	TGTGCCTCCTCCCCTGGTTTGGGCGGGACTAGGAACACCGGGGAGCTGTTTTTT
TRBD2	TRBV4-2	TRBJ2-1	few	CASSQDVSGRARYNEQFF	TGTGCCAGCAGCCAAGATGTAAGCGGGAGGGCGCGATACAATGAGCAGTTCTTC
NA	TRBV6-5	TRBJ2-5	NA	CASSPGGQETQYF	TGTGCCAGCAGCCCCGGCGGCCAAGAGACCCAGTACTTC
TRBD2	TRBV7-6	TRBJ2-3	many	CASSPRSGLTTDTQYF	TGTGCCAGCAGCCCCCGGTCGGGACTAACCACAGATACGCAGTATTTT
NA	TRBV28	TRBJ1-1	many	CASTLPAGAEAFF	TGTGCCAGCACACTACCCGCAGGGGCTGAAGCTTTCTTT
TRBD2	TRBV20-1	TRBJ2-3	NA	CSARGGAGTSGRADTQYF	TGCAGTGCTAGAGGTGGAGCGGGGACTAGCGGGAGGGCAGATACGCAGTATTTT
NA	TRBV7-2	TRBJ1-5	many	CASSLISGKGNQPQHF	TGTGCCAGCAGCTTAATCTCAGGGAAGGGCAATCAGCCCCAGCATTTT
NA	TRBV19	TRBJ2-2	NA	CATKGYSNTGELFF	TGTGCCACCAAAGGATATTCGAACACCGGGGAGCTGTTTTTT
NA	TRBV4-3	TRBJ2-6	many	CASSHFGVSGANVLTF	TGCGCCAGCAGCCACTTCGGAGTCTCTGGGGCCAACGTCCTGACTTTC
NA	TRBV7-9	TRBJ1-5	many	CASSLNRAQPQHF	TGTGCCAGCAGCTTGAACAGGGCACAGCCCCAGCATTTT
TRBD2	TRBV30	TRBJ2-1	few	CAWTPGTSGKILF	TGTGCCTGGACCCCCGGGACTAGCGGGAAAATACTCTTC